These T cell receptor beta chains were read from a single sample in a study of blood T cell repertoires in COVID-19. TCRdb's table, derived via immunoSEQ multiplex PCR, lists solely in-frame clones and lacks some. Here the sample spans about 150,000 clones, roughly 85% being singletons. Sequences were obtained from PBMCs or T cells enriched from blood (not recorded which). The source is a woman in her 70s in a cohort exposed to, infected with or recovered from COVID-19 (not recorded which). CDR3s include the opening cysteine and the closing phenylalanine or tryptophan. The D gene is left open where the match is weak. The size entry is marked missing in some rows and otherwise reads once, few, many or a size class.

>TRBD1|few|TRBV2|TRBJ1-5
TGTGCCAGCAAATCCCAGGGGGTTGGCCAGCCCCAGCATTTT
CASKSQGVGQPQHF
>TRBD1|-|TRBV27|TRBJ1-6
TGTGCCAGCACCCAGGGGGGTCGAGGCTATAATTCACCCCTCCACTTT
CASTQGGRGYNSPLHF
>-|-|TRBV7-2|TRBJ2-6
TGTGCCAGCAGCTTAACCGGGTCCAGCTCTGGGGCCAACGTCCTGACTTTC
CASSLTGSSSGANVLTF
>-|few|TRBV6-5|TRBJ1-5
TGTGCCAGCAGCCTAGACCGTAATCAGCCCCAGCATTTT
CASSLDRNQPQHF
>-|-|TRBV19|TRBJ1-1
TGTGCCAGTAGCCCGGTGGGCGTCGGCACTGAAGCTTTCTTT
CASSPVGVGTEAFF
>-|-|TRBV18|TRBJ2-4
TGTGCCAGCTCACCACGGTTGTCAGATTGGGCCGATGTAGCCAAAAACATTCAGTACTTC
CASSPRLSDWADVAKNIQYF
>TRBD1|-|TRBV4-3|TRBJ2-1
TGCGCCAGCAGCCAAGTGGCGGGACAGGGCCACAATGAGCAGTTCTTC
CASSQVAGQGHNEQFF
>-|-|TRBV9|TRBJ1-5
TGTGCCAGCAGCGGATCAGGAGGAGGGTTGCCCCAGCATTTT
CASSGSGGGLPQHF
>-|once|TRBV11-1|TRBJ2-7
TGTGCCAGCAGCTTAGGTATTCCCGGCTCCTACGAGCAGTACTTC
CASSLGIPGSYEQYF
>-|-|TRBV15|TRBJ2-5
TGTGCCACCAGCAGATACACAGGGACCCGCCAAGAGACCCAGTACTTC
CATSRYTGTRQETQYF
>-|-|TRBV28|TRBJ2-1
TGTGCCAGCAGTCGACAGGAGGATGAGCAGTTCTTC
CASSRQEDEQFF
>-|-|TRBV2|TRBJ1-1
TGTGCCAGCAAATTGTCTGTCCAGGGGAGCACTGAAGCTTTCTTT
CASKLSVQGSTEAFF
>-|-|TRBV12-5|TRBJ2-7
TGTGCTAGTGGTACGCGGGACAGACCCTACGAGCAGTACTTC
CASGTRDRPYEQYF
>TRBD1|once|TRBV28|TRBJ1-5
TGTGCCAGCAGTTTTCGACAGGGGGCGAATCAGCCCCAGCATTTT
CASSFRQGANQPQHF
>-|-|TRBV5-1|TRBJ1-1
TGCGCCAGCAGCAAGGGGTTTAACACTGAAGCTTTCTTT
CASSKGFNTEAFF
>-|-|TRBV5-5|TRBJ2-1
TGTGCCAGCAGCTTGGTACCCCCATTAAAGGGGAAGGATGAGCAGTTCTTC
CASSLVPPLKGKDEQFF
>-|-|TRBV28|TRBJ1-5
TGTGCCAGCAGTTTTCTTCAGGAGCCCCAGCATTTT
CASSFLQEPQHF
>TRBD2|-|TRBV4-2|TRBJ2-1
TGTGCCAGCAGCCAAGCCGACCTGGGAGGGGCTGAGCAGTTCTTC
CASSQADLGGAEQFF
>-|few|TRBV5-1|TRBJ1-3
TGCGCCAGCAGCTTGGGACAGGCCAGCGGAAACACCATATATTTT
CASSLGQASGNTIYF
>-|-|TRBV7-8|TRBJ1-1
TGTGCCAGCAGCCCCCTCAGGGGCACTGAAGCTTTCTTT
CASSPLRGTEAFF
>-|-|TRBV28|TRBJ2-6
TGTGCCAGCAGTTTACTCGGTAGCTCTGGGGCCAACGTCCTGACTTTC
CASSLLGSSGANVLTF
>TRBD1|-|TRBV12-3/TRBV12-4|TRBJ1-2
TGTGCCAGCAGTTTAGGACAGGGGTATGGCTACACCTTC
CASSLGQGYGYTF
>TRBD1|once|TRBV29-1|TRBJ2-1
TGCAGCGTTGAAGAGCGGACAGGGGTTAATGAGCAGTTCTTC
CSVEERTGVNEQFF
>TRBD1|-|TRBV3-1/TRBV3-2|TRBJ1-1
TGTGCCAGCAGTAACAGGGGGCGAAACACTGAAGCTTTCTTT
CASSNRGRNTEAFF
>TRBD1|once|TRBV19|TRBJ1-5
TGTGCCAGTACCCATCGACAGGGCCCTGTTCAGCCCCAGCATTTT
CASTHRQGPVQPQHF
>-|-|TRBV18|TRBJ1-5
TGTGCCAGCTCACCAACCCAAAGGGAGCAGCCCCAGCATTTT
CASSPTQREQPQHF
>-|-|TRBV5-5|TRBJ2-1
TGTGCCAGCAGCTTGATGGGTGGGGCAAATGAGCAGTTCTTC
CASSLMGGANEQFF
>-|-|TRBV5-4|TRBJ2-3
TGTGCCAGCAGCTTGTCCACAGGGTTGTCAGATACGCAGTATTTT
CASSLSTGLSDTQYF
>-|-|TRBV7-9|TRBJ1-4
TGTGCCAGCAGCCCCAGAACATTCAATGAAAAACTGTTTTTT
CASSPRTFNEKLFF
>TRBD1|-|TRBV10-3|TRBJ1-2
TGTGCCATCCGGGACAGGGACAACTATGGCTACACCTTC
CAIRDRDNYGYTF
>-|once|TRBV6-2/TRBV6-3|TRBJ1-5
TGTGCCAGCAGTTACGGCCAGGGATACAATCAGCCCCAGCATTTT
CASSYGQGYNQPQHF
>TRBD1|-|TRBV3-1/TRBV3-2|TRBJ2-7
TGTGCCAGCAGCCAAGGGACAGGGGCTCGCGAGCAGTACTTC
CASSQGTGAREQYF
>TRBD2|once|TRBV18|TRBJ2-7
TGTGCCAGCTCACCCCCCTTACTAACTTCGACTAGCGGTCCCTACGAGCAGTACTTC
CASSPPLLTSTSGPYEQYF
>TRBD1|once|TRBV28|TRBJ2-7
TGTGCCAGCAGACGGACAGGTACCTACGAGCAGTACTTC
CASRRTGTYEQYF
>-|-|TRBV27|TRBJ1-1
TGTGCCAGCAGTTTGGGGCAGGGGAACACTGAAGCTTTCTTT
CASSLGQGNTEAFF
>-|-|TRBV28|TRBJ2-7
TGTGCCAGCAGTGAGGGACTCCTTTACTACGAGCAGTACTTC
CASSEGLLYYEQYF
>-|-|TRBV28|TRBJ1-4
TGTGCCAGCAGCACCAGCCTAGCAGAAAAACTGTTTTTT
CASSTSLAEKLFF
>-|-|TRBV7-2|TRBJ2-1
TGTGCCAGCAGCATTACTAGCTCCTACAATGAGCAGTTCTTC
CASSITSSYNEQFF
>TRBD2|once|TRBV6-5|TRBJ2-5
TGTGCCAGCAGGGTCTATGGGGGGGGACAGACCCAGTACTTC
CASRVYGGGQTQYF
>-|-|TRBV5-8|TRBJ2-2
TGTGCCAGCAGCTTGAACAGGGGCGGGGTGGAGGAGCTGTTTTTT
CASSLNRGGVEELFF
>TRBD1|-|TRBV28|TRBJ1-5
TGTGCCAGCAGTTTAGGACAGGGGTTTCGTCAGCCCCAGCATTTT
CASSLGQGFRQPQHF
>TRBD1|-|TRBV4-1|TRBJ1-5
TGCGCCAGCAGCCAAGTATTCCAGACAGGGGATCAGCCCCAGCATTTT
CASSQVFQTGDQPQHF
>TRBD1|-|TRBV7-3|TRBJ1-1
TGTGCCAGCAGCTTAGTGGGACAGGGGACGGAGGCTTTCTTT
CASSLVGQGTEAFF